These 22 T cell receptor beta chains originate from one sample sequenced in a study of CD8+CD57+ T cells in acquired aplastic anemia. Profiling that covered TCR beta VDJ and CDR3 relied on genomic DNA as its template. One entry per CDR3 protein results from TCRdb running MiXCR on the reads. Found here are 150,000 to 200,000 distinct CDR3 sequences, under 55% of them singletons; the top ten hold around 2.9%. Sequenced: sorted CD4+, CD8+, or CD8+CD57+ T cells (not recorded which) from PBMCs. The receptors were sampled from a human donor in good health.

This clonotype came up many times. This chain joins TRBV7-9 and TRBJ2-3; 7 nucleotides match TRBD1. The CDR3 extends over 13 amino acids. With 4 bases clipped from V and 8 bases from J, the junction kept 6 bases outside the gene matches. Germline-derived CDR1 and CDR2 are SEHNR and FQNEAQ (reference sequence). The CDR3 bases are TGTGCCAGCAGCTGGGGGACAGCCACTACGCAGTATTTT. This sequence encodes CASSWGTATTQYF.

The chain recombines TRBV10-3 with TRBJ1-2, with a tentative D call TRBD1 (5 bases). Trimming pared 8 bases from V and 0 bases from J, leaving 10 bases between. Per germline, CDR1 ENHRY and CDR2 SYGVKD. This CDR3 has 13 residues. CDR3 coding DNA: TGTGCCATCCAGACAGAAGCTAACTATGGCTACACCTTC. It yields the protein CAIQTEANYGYTF.

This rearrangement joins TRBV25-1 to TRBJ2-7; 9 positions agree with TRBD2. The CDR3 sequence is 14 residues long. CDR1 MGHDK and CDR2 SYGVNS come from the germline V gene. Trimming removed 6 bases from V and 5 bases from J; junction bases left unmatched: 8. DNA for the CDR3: TGTGCCAGCAGCATCACTAGCGGGCTCAACGAGCAGTACTTC. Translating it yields CASSITSGLNEQYF.

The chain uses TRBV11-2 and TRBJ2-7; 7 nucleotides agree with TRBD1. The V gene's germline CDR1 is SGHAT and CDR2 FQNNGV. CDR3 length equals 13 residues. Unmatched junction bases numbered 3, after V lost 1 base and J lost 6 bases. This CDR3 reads CASSLGAGGEQYF. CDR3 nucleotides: TGTGCCAGCAGCTTAGGGGCAGGGGGCGAGCAGTACTTC.

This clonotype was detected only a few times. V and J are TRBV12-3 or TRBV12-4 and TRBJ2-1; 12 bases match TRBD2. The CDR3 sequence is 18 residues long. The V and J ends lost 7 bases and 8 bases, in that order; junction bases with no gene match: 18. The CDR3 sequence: CASTDRFLTSGSSHEQFF. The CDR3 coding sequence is TGTGCCAGCACCGACAGATTCCTGACTAGCGGGAGCTCCCATGAGCAGTTCTTC.

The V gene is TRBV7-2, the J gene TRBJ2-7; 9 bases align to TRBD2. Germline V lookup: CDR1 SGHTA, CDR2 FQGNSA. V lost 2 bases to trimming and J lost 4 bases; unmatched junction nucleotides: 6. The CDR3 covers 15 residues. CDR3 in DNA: TGTGCCAGCAGCTTAAGACTAGCGGTGAAGTACGAGCAGTACTTC. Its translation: CASSLRLAVKYEQYF. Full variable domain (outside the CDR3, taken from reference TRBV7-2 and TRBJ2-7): GAGVSQSPSNKVTEKGKDVELRCDPISGHTALYWYRQSLGQGLEFLIYFQGNSAPDKSGLPSDRFSAERTGGSVSTLTIQRTQQEDSAVYLCASSLRLAVKYEQYFGPGTRLTVT.

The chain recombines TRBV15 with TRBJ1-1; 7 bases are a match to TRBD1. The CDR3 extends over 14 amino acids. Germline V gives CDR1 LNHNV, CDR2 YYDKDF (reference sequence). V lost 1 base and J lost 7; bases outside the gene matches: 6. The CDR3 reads CATSRGLGQIEAFF. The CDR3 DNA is TGTGCCACCAGCAGAGGTTTGGGACAGATTGAAGCTTTCTTT.

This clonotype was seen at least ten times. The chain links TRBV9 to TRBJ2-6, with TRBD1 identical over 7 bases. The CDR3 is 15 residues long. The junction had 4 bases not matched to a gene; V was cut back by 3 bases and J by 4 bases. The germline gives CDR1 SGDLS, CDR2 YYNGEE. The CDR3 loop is CASSEGAFGANVLTF. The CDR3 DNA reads TGTGCCAGCAGCGAGGGGGCGTTCGGGGCCAACGTCCTGACTTTC.

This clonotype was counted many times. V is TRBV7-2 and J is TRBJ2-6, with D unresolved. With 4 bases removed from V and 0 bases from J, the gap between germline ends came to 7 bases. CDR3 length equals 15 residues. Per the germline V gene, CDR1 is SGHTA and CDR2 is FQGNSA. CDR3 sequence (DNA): TGTGCCAGCAGCTCACGGAACTCTGGGGCCAACGTCCTGACTTTC. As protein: CASSSRNSGANVLTF.

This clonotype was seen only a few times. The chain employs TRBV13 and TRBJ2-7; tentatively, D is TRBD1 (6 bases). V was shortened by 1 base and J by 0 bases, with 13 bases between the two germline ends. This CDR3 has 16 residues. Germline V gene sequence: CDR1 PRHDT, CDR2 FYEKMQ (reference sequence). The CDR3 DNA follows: TGTGCCAGCAGCTTAGCTTCGGGACACGGCTCCTACGAGCAGTACTTC. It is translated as CASSLASGHGSYEQYF.

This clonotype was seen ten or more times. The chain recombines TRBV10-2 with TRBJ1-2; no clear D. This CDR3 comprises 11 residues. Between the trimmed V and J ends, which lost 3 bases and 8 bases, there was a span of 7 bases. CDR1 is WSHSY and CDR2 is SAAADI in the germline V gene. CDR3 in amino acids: CASSDQDGYTF. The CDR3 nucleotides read TGCGCCAGCAGTGACCAGGACGGCTACACCTTC.

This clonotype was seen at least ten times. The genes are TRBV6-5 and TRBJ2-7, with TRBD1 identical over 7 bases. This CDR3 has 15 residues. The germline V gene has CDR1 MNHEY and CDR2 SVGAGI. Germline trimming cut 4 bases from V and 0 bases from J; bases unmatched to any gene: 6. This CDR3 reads CASSSRGQSSYEQYF. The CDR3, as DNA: TGTGCCAGCAGTTCTCGGGGACAGTCCTCCTACGAGCAGTACTTC.

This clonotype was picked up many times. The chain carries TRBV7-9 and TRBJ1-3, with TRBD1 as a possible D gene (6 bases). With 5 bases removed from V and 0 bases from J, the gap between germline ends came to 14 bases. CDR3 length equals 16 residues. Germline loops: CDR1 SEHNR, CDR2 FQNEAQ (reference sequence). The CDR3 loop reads CASSLNGQSSGNTIYF. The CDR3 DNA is TGTGCCAGCAGCCTTAACGGACAGTCCTCTGGAAACACCATATATTTT.

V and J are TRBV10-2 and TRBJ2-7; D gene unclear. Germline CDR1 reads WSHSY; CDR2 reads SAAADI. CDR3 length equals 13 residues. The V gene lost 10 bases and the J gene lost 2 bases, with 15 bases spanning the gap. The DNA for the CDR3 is TGCGCCACCCTGACAAGCCTTACCTACGAGCAGTACTTC. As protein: CATLTSLTYEQYF.

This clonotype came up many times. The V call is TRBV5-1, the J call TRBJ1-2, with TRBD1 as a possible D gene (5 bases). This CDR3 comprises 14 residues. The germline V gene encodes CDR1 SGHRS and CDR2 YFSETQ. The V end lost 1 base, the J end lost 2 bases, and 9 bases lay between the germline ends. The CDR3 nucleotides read TGCGCCAGCAGCTTGCAGGGAATGAACTATGGCTACACCTTC. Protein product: CASSLQGMNYGYTF.

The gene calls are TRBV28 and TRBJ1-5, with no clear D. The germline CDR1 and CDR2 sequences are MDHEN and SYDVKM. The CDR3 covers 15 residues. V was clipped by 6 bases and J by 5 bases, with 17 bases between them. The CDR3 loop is CASSQDPFFDQPQHF. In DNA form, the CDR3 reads TGTGCCAGCAGCCAGGATCCTTTCTTTGATCAGCCCCAGCATTTT.

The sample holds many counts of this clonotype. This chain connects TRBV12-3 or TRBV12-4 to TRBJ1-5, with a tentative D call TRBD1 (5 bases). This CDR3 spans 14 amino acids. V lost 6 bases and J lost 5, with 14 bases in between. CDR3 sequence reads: CASSHRGPYQPQHF. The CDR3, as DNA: TGTGCCAGCAGCCACCGGGGACCGTATCAGCCCCAGCATTTT.

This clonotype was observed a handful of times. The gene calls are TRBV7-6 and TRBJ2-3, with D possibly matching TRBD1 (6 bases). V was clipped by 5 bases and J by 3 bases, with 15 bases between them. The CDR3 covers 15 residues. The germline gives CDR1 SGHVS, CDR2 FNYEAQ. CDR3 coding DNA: TGTGCCAGCAGCCAACTACAGGGACCGACAGATACGCAGTATTTT. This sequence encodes CASSQLQGPTDTQYF.

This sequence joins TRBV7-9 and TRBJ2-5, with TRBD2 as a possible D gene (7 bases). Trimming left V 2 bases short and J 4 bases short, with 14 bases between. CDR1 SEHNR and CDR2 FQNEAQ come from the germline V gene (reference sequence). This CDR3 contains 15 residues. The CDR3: CASSLRGGGRETQYF. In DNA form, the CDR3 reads TGTGCCAGCAGCTTAAGGGGGGGCGGGCGAGAGACCCAGTACTTC. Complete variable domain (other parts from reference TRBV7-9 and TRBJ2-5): DTGVSQNPRHKITKRGQNVTFRCDPISEHNRLYWYRQTLGQGPEFLTYFQNEAQLEKSRLLSDRFSAERPKGSFSTLEIQRTEQGDSAMYLCASSLRGGGRETQYFGPGTRLLVL.

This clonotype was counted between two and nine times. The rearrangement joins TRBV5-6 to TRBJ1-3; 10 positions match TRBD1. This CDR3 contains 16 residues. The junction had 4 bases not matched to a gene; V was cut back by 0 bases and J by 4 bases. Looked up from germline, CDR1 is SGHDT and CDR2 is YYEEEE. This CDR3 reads CASSLAGQGTGNTIYF. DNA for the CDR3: TGTGCCAGCAGCTTGGCGGGACAGGGGACAGGAAACACCATATATTTT.

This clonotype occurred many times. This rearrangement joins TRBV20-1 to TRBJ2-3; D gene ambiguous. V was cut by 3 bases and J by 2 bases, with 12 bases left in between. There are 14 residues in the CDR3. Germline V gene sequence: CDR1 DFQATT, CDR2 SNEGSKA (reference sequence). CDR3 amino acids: CSASPPTSTDTQYF. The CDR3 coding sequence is TGCAGTGCTAGCCCCCCGACTTCCACAGATACGCAGTATTTT.

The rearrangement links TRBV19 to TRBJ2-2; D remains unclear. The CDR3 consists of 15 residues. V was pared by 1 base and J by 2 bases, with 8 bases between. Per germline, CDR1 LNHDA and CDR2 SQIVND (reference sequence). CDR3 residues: CASSIVSGNTGELFF. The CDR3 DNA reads TGTGCCAGTAGTATAGTGTCGGGTAACACCGGGGAGCTGTTTTTT.